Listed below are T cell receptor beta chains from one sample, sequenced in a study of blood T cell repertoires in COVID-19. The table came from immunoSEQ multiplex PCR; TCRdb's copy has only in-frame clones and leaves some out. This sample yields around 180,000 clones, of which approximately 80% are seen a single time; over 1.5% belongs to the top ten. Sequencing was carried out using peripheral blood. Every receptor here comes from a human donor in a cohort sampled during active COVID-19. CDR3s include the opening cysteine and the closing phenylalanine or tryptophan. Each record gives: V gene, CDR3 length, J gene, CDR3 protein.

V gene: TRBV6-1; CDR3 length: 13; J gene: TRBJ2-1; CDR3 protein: CASSDEDYNEQFF
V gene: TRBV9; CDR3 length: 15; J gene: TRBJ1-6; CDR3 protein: CASSVEGRGGSPLHF
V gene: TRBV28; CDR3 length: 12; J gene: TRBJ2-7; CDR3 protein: CASRTGNYEQYF
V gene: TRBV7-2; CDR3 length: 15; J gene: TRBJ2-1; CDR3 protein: CASSFYSSSYNEQFF
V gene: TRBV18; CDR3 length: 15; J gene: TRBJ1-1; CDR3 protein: CASSPIGGAPGEAFF
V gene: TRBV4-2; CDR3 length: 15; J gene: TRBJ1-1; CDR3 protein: CASSRGTGMNTEAFF
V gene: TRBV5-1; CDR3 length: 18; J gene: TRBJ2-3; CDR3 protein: CASSLPSGSGDSTDTQYF
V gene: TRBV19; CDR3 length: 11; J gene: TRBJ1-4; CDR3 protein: CASSISLKLFF
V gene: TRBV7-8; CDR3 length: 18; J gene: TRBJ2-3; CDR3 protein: CASSRGVLAGAITDTQYF
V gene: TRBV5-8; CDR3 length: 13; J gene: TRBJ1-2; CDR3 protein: CASSLTVFYGYTF
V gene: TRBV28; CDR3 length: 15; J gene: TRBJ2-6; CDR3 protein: CASSPEASGANVLTF
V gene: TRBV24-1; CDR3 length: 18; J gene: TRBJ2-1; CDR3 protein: CATSDSLRLAGDYNEQFF
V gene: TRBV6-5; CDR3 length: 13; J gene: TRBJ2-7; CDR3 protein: CASSYGRLYEQYF
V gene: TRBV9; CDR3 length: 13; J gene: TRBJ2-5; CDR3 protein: CASSVTAGGTQYF
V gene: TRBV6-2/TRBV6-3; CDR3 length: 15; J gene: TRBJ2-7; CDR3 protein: CASSTTGTGRYEQYF
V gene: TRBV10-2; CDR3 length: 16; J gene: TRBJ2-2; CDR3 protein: CASTTGLAGVTGELFF
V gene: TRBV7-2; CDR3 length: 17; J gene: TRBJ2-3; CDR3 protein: CASSLAPETGPRDTQYF
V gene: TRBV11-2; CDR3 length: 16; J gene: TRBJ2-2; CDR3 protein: CASSQRYRANTGELFF
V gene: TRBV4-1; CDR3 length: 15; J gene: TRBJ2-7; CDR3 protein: CASSYQTGSSYEQYF